This T cell receptor (beta chain) was sequenced for a study of patients and donors after allogeneic stem cell transplantation. The ends were cut back, 6 bases at V and 3 bases at J, with 14 bases in the middle. CDR1 is SNHLY and CDR2 is FYNNEI in the germline V gene. The CDR3 has 14 residues. TCRdb analysed the RT-PCR reads with MiXCR anew, one entry per CDR3 protein. The sample yields 70,000 to 95,000 distinct CDR3 sequences, roughly 5.1% seen once. This clonotype came up many times. The clonotype originates from a human donor who was either an allogeneic HSCT recipient or a stem cell or donor lymphocyte infusion donor (not recorded which). It is not recorded whose cells these are; they may come from a transplant donor. This chain links TRBV2 with TRBJ1-1; TRBD1 might be the D (6 bases). Sequencing was carried out using blood, either unsorted or a sorted T cell fraction (not recorded which). The CDR3: CASRFQGKDTEAFF. CDR3 DNA sequence: TGTGCCAGCAGGTTCCAGGGGAAGGACACTGAAGCTTTCTTT.